These 5 T cell receptor beta chains were sequenced from one sample in a study of blood T cell repertoires in COVID-19. Method: immunoSEQ multiplex PCR; TCRdb's copy keeps in-frame clones and lacks some. This table holds approximately 60,000 clones, under 95% found once. The specimen was peripheral blood. These receptors were taken from a man aged 65-85 years with active COVID-19.

The genes are TRBV7-9 and TRBJ2-6, with D tentatively TRBD2 (6 bases). The CDR3 spans 17 residues. Trimming cost V 8 bases and J 0 bases, with 17 bases left between them. CDR1 and CDR2 (germline): SEHNR, FQNEAQ (reference sequence). The CDR3 nucleotides are TGTGCCAGCGAAGGAGGAGGGATTATCTCTGGGGCCAACGTCCTGACTTTC. Residues: CASEGGGIISGANVLTF.

This clone was counted a single time. The chain joins TRBV27 to TRBJ1-1, with D hard to call. V lost 0 bases and J 5 bases, leaving 7 bases between the germline ends. The CDR3 extends over 13 amino acids. Germline CDR1 reads MNHEY; CDR2 reads SMNVEV (reference sequence). CDR3 amino acids: CASSLSLGTEAFF. CDR3 nucleotides: TGTGCCAGCAGTTTATCCCTCGGGACTGAAGCTTTCTTT.

The chain has TRBV7-9 and TRBJ1-2; 7 bases line up with TRBD1. The length of the CDR3 is 13 residues. V lost 5 bases to trimming and J lost 4 bases; unmatched junction nucleotides: 4. CDR1 SEHNR and CDR2 FQNEAQ come from the germline V gene (reference sequence). This CDR3 reads CASSPTGSYGYTF. CDR3 sequence (DNA): TGTGCCAGCAGCCCGACAGGGTCCTATGGCTACACCTTC.

The chain carries TRBV2 and TRBJ1-2; D is ambiguous. Trimming removed 10 bases from V and 6 bases from J, with 21 bases in between. The V gene's germline CDR1 is SNHLY and CDR2 FYNNEI. This CDR3 region has 14 residues. CDR3 region: CATHRGLLPNGYTF. For the CDR3, the DNA is TGTGCCACCCATCGGGGTCTCCTCCCTAATGGCTACACCTTC.

The V gene is TRBV5-1, the J gene TRBJ2-5; 9 bases fit TRBD2. V lost 1 base and J lost 3; bases outside the gene matches: 7. This CDR3 spans 16 amino acids. CDR1 is SGHRS, CDR2 YFSETQ, per germline. The CDR3 DNA reads TGCGCCAGCAGCTTGTCTCTAGCGGGGTTTGAAGAGACCCAGTACTTC. Protein sequence: CASSLSLAGFEETQYF.